The rows below give T cell receptor beta chains drawn from one sample of a study of blood T cells in healthy people across ages. TCRdb redid the calling of the 5' RACE reads with MiXCR, one entry per CDR3 protein. The repertoire includes almost 800,000 distinct CDR3 sequences, nearly 60% of them detected once, and about 20% sits in the top ten. Sequencing was done on a sample of blood. All receptors come from a man between 25 and 39 years old in good health. The CDR3 runs from the conserved cysteine through the conserved F or W. The D gene is left open where the match is weak.

v_call	d_call	j_call	cdr3_nt	cdr3_aa
TRBV9	-	TRBJ2-6	TGTGCCAGCAGCGCGTACGGTAGCTCTGGGGCCAACGTCCTGACTTTC	CASSAYGSSGANVLTF
TRBV20-1	TRBD1	TRBJ2-7	TGCAGTGCTAGAGGGCACAGACAGGGGGAGCTTGGCGAGCAGTACTTC	CSARGHRQGELGEQYF
TRBV6-6	-	TRBJ2-6	TGTGCCAGCGGGCGTAGGGCCAACGTCCTGACTTTC	CASGRRANVLTF
TRBV10-3	-	TRBJ2-5	TGTGCCGTCAAGCCGGGACCTAAAACTCAACAAGAGACCCAGTACTTC	CAVKPGPKTQQETQYF
TRBV10-1	TRBD2	TRBJ2-1	TGCGCCAGCAGTGAGAGCCTAGCGGGGTACCCTATCTCCTACAATGAGCAGTTCTTC	CASSESLAGYPISYNEQFF
TRBV12-3/TRBV12-4	TRBD1	TRBJ2-7	TGTGCCAGCAGTGCAGGGACAGGGAAGGATGAGCAGTACTTC	CASSAGTGKDEQYF
TRBV20-1	-	TRBJ1-2	TGCAGTGCACCTACACAGAGCATCTATGGCTACACCTTC	CSAPTQSIYGYTF
TRBV25-1	-	TRBJ2-1	TGTGCCAGCAGTGAAGAAGGGACAAGGGGAAACAATGAGCAGTTCTTC	CASSEEGTRGNNEQFF
TRBV20-1	-	TRBJ2-3	TGCAGTGCCAGAAAAGGGGCTGGGGCAGATACGCAGTATTTT	CSARKGAGADTQYF
TRBV29-1	-	TRBJ2-1	TGCAGCGTTGAGGCGAGGGCCCGTGAGCAGTTCTTC	CSVEARAREQFF
TRBV20-1	TRBD2	TRBJ2-4	TGCAGTGCTAGGCCGGGACTAGACGGAGAGCAGTACTTC	CSARPGLDGEQYF